This paragraph covers one T cell receptor (beta chain) sequence. This sample was taken from a study of blood T cell repertoires in COVID-19. Study overall: From T cells, B-cell-depleted T cells, or PBMCs came the material, which was cDNA or gDNA.

In the original analysis: Estimates of nucleated cell counts were drawn from the amplification of reference gene primers. Profiled with immunoSEQ multiplex PCR; TCRdb holds only in-frame clones, not every one. The DNA was the basis for D and trimming; V, J and clone size are from that table. The sample carries about 430,000 clones, 75% to 90% recorded once. CDR1 and CDR2 from the germline V gene are LNHDA and SQIVND (reference sequence). The CDR3 is made up of 14 amino acids. With 5 bases removed from V and 6 bases from J, the gap between germline ends came to 14 bases. Cohorts were based on clinical histories the participants reported. Cohort 3 donors were reported recovered after two negative PCRs, clearance, or symptom resolution.

This sequence originates from a man between 25 and 39 years old who had recovered from COVID-19. The chain recombines TRBV19 with TRBJ1-5, with D tentatively TRBD1 (6 bases). The sample taken for sequencing was PBMCs or T cells enriched from blood (not recorded which). The CDR3 DNA follows: TGTGCCAGTAGTGCTCAGGGGTACGGTCAGCCCCAGCATTTT. This sequence encodes CASSAQGYGQPQHF.